The 4 T cell receptor beta chains below come from one sample, sequenced in a study of T cells expressing NK-cell markers. Using the 5' RACE reads, TCRdb records one entry per CDR3 protein without DNA. The sample totals 150,000 or so distinct CDR3 sequences; its top ten clones hold about 39%. Sequencing used blood T cells: a sorted CD56 or NKG2C T cell subset, CD4+ or CD8+ T cells, or bulk PBMC T cells (not recorded which). These receptors all stem from a woman aged 45-65 years in good health.

V gene TRBV18 combines with J gene TRBJ2-2; TCRdb's D call of TRBD2 is untestable without DNA. From germline, CDR1 is KGHSH and CDR2 LQKENI. The CDR3 is 15 amino acids. This CDR3 reads CASSSEYRTDGELFF. The variable domain in full, completed from reference TRBV18 and TRBJ2-2, reads NAGVMQNPRHLVRRRGQEARLRCSPMKGHSHVYWYRQLPEEGLKFMVYLQKENIIDESGMPKERFSAEFPKEGPSILRIQQVVRGDSAAYFCASSSEYRTDGELFFGEGSRLTVL.

The genes are TRBV6-5 and TRBJ1-1. CDR1 and CDR2 from the germline V gene are MNHEY and SVGAGI. CDR3 length: 13 residues. CDR3 sequence reads: CASSYPESTEAFF.

This chain joins TRBV5-1 and TRBJ2-1; there is no DNA to check the TCRdb D call of TRBD1. The CDR3 is 16 residues long. Germline CDR1 is SGHRS and CDR2 is YFSETQ. The CDR3 region is CASSHGTEGPYNEQFF. Based on the CDR3 plus reference TRBV5-1 and TRBJ2-1, the full variable domain is KAGVTQTPRYLIKTRGQQVTLSCSPISGHRSVSWYQQTPGQGLQFLFEYFSETQRNKGNFPGRFSGRQFSNSRSEMNVSTLELGDSALYLCASSHGTEGPYNEQFFGPGTRLTVL.

The chain joins TRBV7-9 to TRBJ1-1. The CDR3 loop spans 16 amino acids. CDR1 SEHNR and CDR2 FQNEAQ come from the germline V gene (reference sequence). CDR3 amino acids: CASSEIQVRMNTEAFF.